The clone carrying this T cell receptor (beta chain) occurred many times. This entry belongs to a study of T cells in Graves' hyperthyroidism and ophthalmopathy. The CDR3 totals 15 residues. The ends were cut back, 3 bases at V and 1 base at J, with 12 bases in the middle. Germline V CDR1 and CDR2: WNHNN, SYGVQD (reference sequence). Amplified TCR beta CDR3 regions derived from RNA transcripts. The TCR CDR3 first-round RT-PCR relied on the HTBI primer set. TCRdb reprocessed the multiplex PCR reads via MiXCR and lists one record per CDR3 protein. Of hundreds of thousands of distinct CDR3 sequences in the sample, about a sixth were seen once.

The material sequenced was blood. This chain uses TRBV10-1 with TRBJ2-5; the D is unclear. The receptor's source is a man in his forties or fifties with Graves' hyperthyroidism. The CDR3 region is CASSDGKELQETQYF. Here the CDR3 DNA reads TGCGCCAGCAGTGACGGCAAGGAGCTCCAAGAGACCCAGTACTTC.